The TCR beta chain under discussion was sequenced for a study of cytomegalovirus exposure and HLA in healthy donors. On the study more broadly: A preliminary data release comprised 80 million to 95 million unique TCRs obtained from HLA-typed donors.

The study's findings and limits: The dataset shows that most TCR sequences were rare, while some public TCRs occurred in many donors.

Use of 60 Vbeta and 13 Jbeta primers characterized the PCR. Clones were read by immunoSEQ multiplex PCR, and TCRdb kept only the in-frame ones, dropping some. Reported are approximately 75,000 clones; the ten largest clones contain roughly 0.89%. A note on this clone: What it binds is not known.

The CDR3 extends over 13 amino acids. With 6 bases removed from V and 8 bases from J, the gap between germline ends came to 16 bases. Germline lookup yields CDR1 MNHEY and CDR2 SMNVEV (reference sequence). Sequencing input: PBMCs. The gene calls are TRBV27 and TRBJ1-1, with a tentative D call TRBD1 (6 bases). The TCR originated in a boy between 10 and 17 years old in good health and CMV-seronegative. DNA for the CDR3: TGTGCCAGCAGACACCCCCCGGGGGGCGAAGCTTTCTTT. This codes for CASRHPPGGEAFF.